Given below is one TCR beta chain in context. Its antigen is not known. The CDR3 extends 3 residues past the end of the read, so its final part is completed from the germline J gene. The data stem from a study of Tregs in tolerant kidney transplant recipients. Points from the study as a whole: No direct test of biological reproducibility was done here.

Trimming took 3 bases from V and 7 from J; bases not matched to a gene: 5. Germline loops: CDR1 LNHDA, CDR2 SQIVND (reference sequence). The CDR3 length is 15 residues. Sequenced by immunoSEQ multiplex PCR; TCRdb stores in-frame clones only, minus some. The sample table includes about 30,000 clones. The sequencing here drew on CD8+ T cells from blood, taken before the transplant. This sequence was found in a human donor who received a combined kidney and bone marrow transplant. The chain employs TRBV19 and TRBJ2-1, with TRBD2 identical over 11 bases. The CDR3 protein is CASSILLAGENEQFF. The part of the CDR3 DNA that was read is TGTGCCAGTAGTATTTTACTAGCGGGAGAAAATGAG.